The sequence of this TCR beta chain was determined in a study of CD8 T cells in ankylosing spondylitis. Study-level points and caveats: The clones that were linked to disease were reported to be significantly enriched in matched synovial fluid samples from ankylosing spondylitis patients.

Trimming cost V 5 bases and J 1 base; bases outside gene matches: 8. This CDR3 is built from 14 residues. The germline CDR1 and CDR2 sequences are DFQATT and SNEGSKA (reference sequence). Quantitative 5'-RACE with molecular barcodes was used to make the TCR beta libraries. Using its own MiXCR run on the 5' RACE reads, TCRdb lists one record per CDR3 protein. The repertoire holds more than 250,000 distinct CDR3 sequences, with approximately 10% as singletons. At least ten counts were recorded for this clonotype. The antigen is not known. V gene TRBV20-1 combines with J gene TRBJ2-7; the match to TRBD1 covers 7 bases. This clonotype was obtained from a female donor with ankylosing spondylitis or in good health (not recorded which). Sequencing used blood, either unsorted or a sorted T cell fraction (not recorded which). CDR3 coding DNA: TGCAGTGCTGAGAAGCGACAGGGATCCTACGAGCAGTACTTC. Translated: CSAEKRQGSYEQYF.